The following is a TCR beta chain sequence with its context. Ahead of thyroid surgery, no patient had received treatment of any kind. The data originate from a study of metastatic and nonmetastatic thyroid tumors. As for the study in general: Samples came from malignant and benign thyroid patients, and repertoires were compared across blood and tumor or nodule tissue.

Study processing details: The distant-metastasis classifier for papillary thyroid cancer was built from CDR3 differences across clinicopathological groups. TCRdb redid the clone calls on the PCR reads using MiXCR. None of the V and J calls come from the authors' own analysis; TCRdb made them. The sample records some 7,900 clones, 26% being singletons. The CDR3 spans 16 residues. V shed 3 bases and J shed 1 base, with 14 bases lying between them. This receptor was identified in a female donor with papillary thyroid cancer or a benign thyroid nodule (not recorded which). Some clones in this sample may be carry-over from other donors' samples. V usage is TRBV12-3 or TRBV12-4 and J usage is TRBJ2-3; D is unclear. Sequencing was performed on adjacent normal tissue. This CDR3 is CASSFSAGRGTDTQYF. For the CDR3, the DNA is TGTGCCAGCAGTTTTAGTGCAGGTAGGGGCACAGATACGCAGTATTTT.